This TCR beta chain was obtained from a study of blood T cell repertoires in COVID-19. The assay was immunoSEQ multiplex PCR, and TCRdb's table has in-frame clones only and misses some. The sample contains about 110,000 clones, 80% to 90% of which appear only once. CDR1 SGHKS and CDR2 YYEKEE come from the germline V gene (reference sequence). The CDR3 loop spans 15 amino acids. V lost 4 bases, J lost 4 bases, and 9 bases stayed unmatched. This TCR was recovered from a woman of 80 years or more with active or convalescent COVID-19. Sequenced sample: peripheral blood. The chain joins TRBV5-5 to TRBJ2-7; TRBD1 agrees at 9 bases. The CDR3 DNA reads as TGTGCCAGCAGCGACGGGACAGGGTTGGTGTACGAGCAGTACTTC. Encoded protein: CASSDGTGLVYEQYF. Filled out from reference TRBV5-5 and TRBJ2-7, the complete variable domain reads DAGVTQSPTHLIKTRGQQVTLRCSPISGHKSVSWYQQVLGQGPQFIFQYYEKEERGRGNFPDRFSARQFPNYSSELNVNALLLGDSALYLCASSDGTGLVYEQYFGPGTRLTVT.